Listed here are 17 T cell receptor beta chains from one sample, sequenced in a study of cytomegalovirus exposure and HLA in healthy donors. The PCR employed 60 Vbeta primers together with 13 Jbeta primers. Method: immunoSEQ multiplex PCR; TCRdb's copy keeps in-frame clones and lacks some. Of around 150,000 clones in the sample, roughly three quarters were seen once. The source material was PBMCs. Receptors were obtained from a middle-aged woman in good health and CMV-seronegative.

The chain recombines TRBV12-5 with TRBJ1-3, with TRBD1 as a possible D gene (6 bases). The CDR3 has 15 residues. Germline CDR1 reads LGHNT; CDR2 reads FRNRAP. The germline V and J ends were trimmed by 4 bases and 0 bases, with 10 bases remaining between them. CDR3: CASGWGTISGNTIYF. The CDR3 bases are TGTGCTAGTGGTTGGGGGACAATCTCTGGAAACACCATATATTTT.

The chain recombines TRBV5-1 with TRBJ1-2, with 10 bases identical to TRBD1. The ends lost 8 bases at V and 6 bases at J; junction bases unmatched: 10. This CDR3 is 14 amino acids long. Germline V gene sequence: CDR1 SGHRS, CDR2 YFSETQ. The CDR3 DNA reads TGCGCCAGTAGGAGTGGGACAGGGGACGATGGCTACACCTTC. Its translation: CASRSGTGDDGYTF.

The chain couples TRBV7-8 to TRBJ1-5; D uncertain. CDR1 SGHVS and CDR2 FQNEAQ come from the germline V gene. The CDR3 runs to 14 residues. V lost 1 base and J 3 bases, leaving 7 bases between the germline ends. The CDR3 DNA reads TGTGCCAGCAGCTTAGGGGCAGTCAATCAGCCCCAGCATTTT. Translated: CASSLGAVNQPQHF.

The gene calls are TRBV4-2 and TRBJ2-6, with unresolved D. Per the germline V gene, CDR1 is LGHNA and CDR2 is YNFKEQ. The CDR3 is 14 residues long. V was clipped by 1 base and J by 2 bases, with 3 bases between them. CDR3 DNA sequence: TGTGCCAGCAGCCAAGTAACTGGGGCCAACGTCCTGACTTTC. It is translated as CASSQVTGANVLTF.

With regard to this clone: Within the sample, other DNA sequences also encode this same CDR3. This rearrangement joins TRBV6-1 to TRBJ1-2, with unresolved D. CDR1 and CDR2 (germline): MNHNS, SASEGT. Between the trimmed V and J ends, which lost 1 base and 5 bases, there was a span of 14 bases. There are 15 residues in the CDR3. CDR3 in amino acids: CASSEGPGNRYGYTF. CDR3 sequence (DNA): TGTGCCAGCAGTGAAGGACCGGGGAATCGGTATGGCTACACCTTC.

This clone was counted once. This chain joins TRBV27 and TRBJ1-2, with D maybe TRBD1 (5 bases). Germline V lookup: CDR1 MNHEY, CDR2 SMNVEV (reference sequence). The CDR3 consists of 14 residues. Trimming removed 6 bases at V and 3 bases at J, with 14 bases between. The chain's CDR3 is CASSSGVGYYGYTF. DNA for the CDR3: TGTGCCAGCAGCTCGGGGGTGGGGTACTATGGCTACACCTTC.

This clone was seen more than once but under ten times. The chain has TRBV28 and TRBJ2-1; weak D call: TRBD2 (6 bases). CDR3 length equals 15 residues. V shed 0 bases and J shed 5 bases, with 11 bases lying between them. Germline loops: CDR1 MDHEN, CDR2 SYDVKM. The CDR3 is CASSLWGGPDNEQFF. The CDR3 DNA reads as TGTGCCAGCAGTTTATGGGGGGGACCCGACAATGAGCAGTTCTTC.

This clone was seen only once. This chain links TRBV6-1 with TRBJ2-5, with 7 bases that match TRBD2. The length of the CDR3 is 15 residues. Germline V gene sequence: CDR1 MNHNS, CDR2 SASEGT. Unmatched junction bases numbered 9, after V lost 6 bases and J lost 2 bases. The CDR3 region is CASRGRAGHQETQYF. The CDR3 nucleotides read TGTGCCAGCAGGGGGAGGGCAGGCCATCAAGAGACCCAGTACTTC.

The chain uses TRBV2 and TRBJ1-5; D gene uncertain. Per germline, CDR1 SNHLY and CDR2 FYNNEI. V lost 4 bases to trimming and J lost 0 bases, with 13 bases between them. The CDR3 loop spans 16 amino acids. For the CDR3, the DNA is TGTGCCAGCAGTGGGGTGGTAGTAGCTAGCAATCAGCCCCAGCATTTT. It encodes CASSGVVVASNQPQHF. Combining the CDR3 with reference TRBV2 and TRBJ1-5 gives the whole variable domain EPEVTQTPSHQVTQMGQEVILRCVPISNHLYFYWYRQILGQKVEFLVSFYNNEISEKSEIFDDQFSVERPDGSNFTLKIRSTKLEDSAMYFCASSGVVVASNQPQHFGDGTRLSIL.

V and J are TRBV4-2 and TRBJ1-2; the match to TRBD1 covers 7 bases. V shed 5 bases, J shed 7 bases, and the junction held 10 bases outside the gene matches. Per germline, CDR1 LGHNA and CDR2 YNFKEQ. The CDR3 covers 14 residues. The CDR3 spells CASSTIGQDLGYTF. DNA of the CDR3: TGTGCCAGCAGCACGATCGGACAGGACCTTGGCTACACCTTC.

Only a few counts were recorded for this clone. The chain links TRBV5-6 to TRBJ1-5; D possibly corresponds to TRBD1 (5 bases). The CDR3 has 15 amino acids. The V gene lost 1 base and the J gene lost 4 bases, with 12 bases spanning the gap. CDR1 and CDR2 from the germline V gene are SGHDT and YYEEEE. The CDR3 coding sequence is TGTGCCAGCAGCTTGCGGGGGTTCAAGAATCAGCCCCAGCATTTT. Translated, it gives CASSLRGFKNQPQHF.

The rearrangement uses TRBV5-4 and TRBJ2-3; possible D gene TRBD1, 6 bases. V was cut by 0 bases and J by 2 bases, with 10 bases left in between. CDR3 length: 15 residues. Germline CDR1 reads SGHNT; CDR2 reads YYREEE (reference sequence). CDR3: CASSLDQGPTDTQYF. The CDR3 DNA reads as TGTGCCAGCAGCTTGGACCAGGGGCCCACAGATACGCAGTATTTT.

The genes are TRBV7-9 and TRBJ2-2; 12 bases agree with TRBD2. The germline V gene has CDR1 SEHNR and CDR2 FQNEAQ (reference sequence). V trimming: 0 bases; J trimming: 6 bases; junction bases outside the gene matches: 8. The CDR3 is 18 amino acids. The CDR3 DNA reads TGTGCCAGCAGCTTAGCGCTAGGACTAGCGGGGTCCGCCGGGGAGCTGTTTTTT. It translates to CASSLALGLAGSAGELFF. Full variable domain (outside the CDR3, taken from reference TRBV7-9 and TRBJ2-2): DTGVSQNPRHKITKRGQNVTFRCDPISEHNRLYWYRQTLGQGPEFLTYFQNEAQLEKSRLLSDRFSAERPKGSFSTLEIQRTEQGDSAMYLCASSLALGLAGSAGELFFGEGSRLTVL.

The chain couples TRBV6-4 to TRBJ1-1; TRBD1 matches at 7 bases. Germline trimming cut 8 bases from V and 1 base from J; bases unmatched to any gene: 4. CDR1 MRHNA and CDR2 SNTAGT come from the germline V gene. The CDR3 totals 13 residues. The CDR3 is CASRRTGNTEAFF. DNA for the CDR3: TGTGCCAGCCGACGGACAGGGAACACTGAAGCTTTCTTT.

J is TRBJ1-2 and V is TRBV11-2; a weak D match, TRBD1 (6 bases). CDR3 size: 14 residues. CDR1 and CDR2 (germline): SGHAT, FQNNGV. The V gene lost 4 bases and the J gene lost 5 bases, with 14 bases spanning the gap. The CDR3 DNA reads TGTGCCAGCAGCTCTTGGACAGACGAATATGGCTACACCTTC. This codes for CASSSWTDEYGYTF.

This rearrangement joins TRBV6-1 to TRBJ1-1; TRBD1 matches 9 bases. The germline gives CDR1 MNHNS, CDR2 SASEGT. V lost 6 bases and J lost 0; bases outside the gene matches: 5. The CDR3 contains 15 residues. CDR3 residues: CASRAGTGMNTEAFF. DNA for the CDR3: TGTGCCAGCAGAGCCGGGACAGGGATGAACACTGAAGCTTTCTTT.

The CDR3 reads CASSQETSGGAWGTGELFF. The CDR3 bases are TGTGCCAGCAGCCAAGAGACTAGCGGGGGGGCGTGGGGCACCGGGGAGCTGTTTTTT. The chain links TRBV4-2 to TRBJ2-2, with 14 bases fitting TRBD2. The germline CDR1 and CDR2 sequences are LGHNA and YNFKEQ. The junction had 7 bases not matched to a gene; V was cut back by 0 bases and J by 4 bases. This CDR3 has 19 residues.